The 29 T cell receptor beta chains presented below share a single source sample, sequenced in a study of beta chain features in type 1 diabetes. Investigators reverse transcribed all isolated RNA, so they sequenced expressed TCRB transcripts. Produced via immunoSEQ multiplex PCR; TCRdb's table is partial and in-frame only. The table lists around 450,000 clones, roughly 11% of them singletons, with 0.04% to 0.05% in the top ten. The sequenced sample was naive CD4+ T cells from blood. The receptor source for this set is a woman aged 18-30 years in good health.

The chain links TRBV6-1 to TRBJ2-7, with D possibly TRBD2 on 6 matching bases. V dropped 2 bases and J dropped 1 base, with 12 bases sitting between them. CDR3 length equals 15 residues. Germline CDR1 is MNHNS and CDR2 is SASEGT. CDR3 nucleotides: TGTGCCAGCAGTGAACCGGCAGGGAGGTCCTACGAGCAGTACGTC. Translation: CASSEPAGRSYEQYV.

The genes are TRBV9 and TRBJ2-6; a possible D gene is TRBD1 (5 bases). CDR1 and CDR2 from the germline V gene are SGDLS and YYNGEE. This CDR3 has 17 amino acids. Trimming cost V 1 base and J 4 bases, with 15 bases left between them. The CDR3 sequence: CASSVYDGQGGANVLTF. CDR3 in DNA: TGTGCCAGCAGCGTATACGACGGGCAGGGAGGGGCCAACGTCCTGACTTTC.

In its sample, this clone was seen a few times. This chain uses TRBV19 with TRBJ2-1, with no clear D. The CDR3 extends over 13 amino acids. Germline values: CDR1 LNHDA, CDR2 SQIVND (reference sequence). Trimming left V 2 bases short and J 3 bases short, with 5 bases between. CDR3 sequence reads: CASSISFYNEQFF. The DNA of the CDR3 is TGTGCCAGTAGTATATCCTTCTACAATGAGCAGTTCTTC.

This clone was seen more than once but under ten times. The chain links TRBV28 to TRBJ2-3; D ambiguous. V was shortened by 7 bases and J by 0 bases, with 5 bases between the two germline ends. Germline CDR1 reads MDHEN; CDR2 reads SYDVKM. This CDR3 spans 12 amino acids. This CDR3 is CASTESTDTQYF. The DNA for the CDR3 is TGTGCCAGCACCGAAAGCACAGATACGCAGTATTTT.

CDR3 in DNA: TGCGCCAGCAGCCCCGGGGGGGCGCGCACCGGGGAGCTGTTTTTT. It encodes CASSPGGARTGELFF. The gene calls are TRBV4-1 and TRBJ2-2, with 8 bases matching TRBD2. The J segment lost 4 bases and the V segment lost 4 bases, leaving 5 bases of the junction unmatched. From germline, CDR1 is MGHRA and CDR2 YSYEKL. The CDR3 has 15 residues.

In regard to this clone: Other nucleotide sequences in the sample specify the same CDR3. The gene calls are TRBV18 and TRBJ2-7; 8 bases align to TRBD2. Germline V gene lookup returns CDR1 KGHSH and CDR2 LQKENI. The CDR3 has 14 amino acids. The V gene end was trimmed by 3 bases and the J gene end by 3 bases; junction bases not matched to a gene: 4. Here the CDR3 reads CASSPPSGSYEQYF. The CDR3 DNA follows: TGTGCCAGCTCACCTCCGAGCGGGAGCTACGAGCAGTACTTC.

The CDR3 region is CASLPGPPTDTQYF. The CDR3 region has the DNA TGCGCCAGCCTTCCCGGCCCACCCACAGATACGCAGTATTTT. The chain joins TRBV5-1 to TRBJ2-3; no firm D call. CDR3 length equals 14 residues. V shed 7 bases and J shed 2 bases, with 14 bases lying between them. Germline values: CDR1 SGHRS, CDR2 YFSETQ.

This clone was counted between two and nine times. The chain carries TRBV28 and TRBJ2-6, with D perhaps TRBD1 (5 bases). V lost 3 bases to trimming and J lost 4 bases, with 10 bases between them. CDR1 and CDR2 from the germline V gene are MDHEN and SYDVKM. The CDR3 has 15 amino acids. The CDR3 here is CASSLAGPGANVLTF. The CDR3 bases are TGTGCCAGCAGTTTGGCAGGGCCAGGGGCCAACGTCCTGACTTTC.

With regard to this clone: Relative to the germline gene, one junction end is altered; a read error may explain this. The chain joins TRBV7-7 to TRBJ2-5; 10 nucleotides agree with TRBD2. The CDR3 extends over 16 amino acids. CDR1 and CDR2 (germline): SSHAT, FNYEAQ (reference sequence). The CDR3 region has the DNA TGTGCTAGCAGCTTAGGGCCAGCGGGAGGGCCGGAGACCCAGTACTTC. Protein sequence: CASSLGPAGGPETQYF.

This clone was seen only a few times. V gene TRBV29-1 combines with J gene TRBJ2-3; 10 bases align to TRBD2. The V gene end was trimmed by 7 bases and the J gene end by 14 bases; junction bases not matched to a gene: 6. This CDR3 has 10 residues. The germline V gene has CDR1 SQVTM and CDR2 ANQGSEA. CDR3 in DNA: TGCAGCGCGATAGCGGGGGGTCGGTATTTT. It translates to CSAIAGGRYF.

This chain uses TRBV6-5 with TRBJ1-5, with D possibly matching TRBD1 (5 bases). The CDR3 extends over 12 amino acids. The germline V gene has CDR1 MNHEY and CDR2 SVGAGI. V was trimmed by 5 bases and J by 7 bases, leaving 9 bases between them. The CDR3 sequence: CASSPGSQPQHF. In DNA form, the CDR3 reads TGTGCCAGCAGTCCAGGGTCGCAGCCCCAGCATTTT.

This chain joins TRBV7-9 and TRBJ2-7, with a possible D match to TRBD2 (6 bases). This CDR3 is built from 14 residues. Trimming removed 0 bases from V and 6 bases from J, with 12 bases in between. Germline-derived CDR1 and CDR2 are SEHNR and FQNEAQ (reference sequence). The CDR3 loop is CASSLAGIGGEQYV. CDR3 DNA: TGTGCCAGCAGCTTAGCGGGTATCGGGGGCGAGCAGTACGTC.

The table lists this clone with a few counts. The chain recombines TRBV5-4 with TRBJ1-1; D not resolved. V was trimmed by 5 bases and J by 4 bases, leaving 12 bases between them. CDR3 length: 13 residues. From germline, CDR1 is SGHNT and CDR2 YYREEE (reference sequence). This CDR3 reads CASRTTGGTEAFF. In DNA, the CDR3 is TGTGCCAGCAGGACGACTGGAGGCACTGAAGCTTTCTTT.

This clone was seen only a few times. The rearrangement joins TRBV7-2 to TRBJ2-7, with TRBD2 matching 13 bases. The trim removed 5 bases at V and 4 bases at J, leaving 5 bases unmatched. Germline V gene sequence: CDR1 SGHTA, CDR2 FQGNSA. The CDR3 contains 15 residues. The CDR3 bases are TGTGCCAGCAGCCCGAGGACTAGCGGGAGTTACGAGCAGTACTTC. Its translation is CASSPRTSGSYEQYF.

This clone was detected a few times. V and J are TRBV5-6 and TRBJ2-7, with 11 bases aligning to TRBD2. CDR1 and CDR2 (germline): SGHDT, YYEEEE. CDR3 length: 17 amino acids. With V trimmed by 1 base and J by 8 bases, 14 bases remained unmatched. CDR3 sequence (DNA): TGTGCCAGCAGCTTGTTCCGACTAGCGGGAATGTTACCGAAGCAGTACTTC. It is translated as CASSLFRLAGMLPKQYF.

The chain links TRBV2 to TRBJ2-1; the D gene is possibly TRBD2 (6 bases). Trimming removed 7 bases from V and 0 bases from J, with 13 bases in between. This CDR3 is built from 15 residues. Germline V gene sequence: CDR1 SNHLY, CDR2 FYNNEI. This CDR3 is CASTRHGSSYNEQFF. CDR3 in DNA: TGTGCCAGCACGCGGCACGGGAGCTCCTACAATGAGCAGTTCTTC.

The rearrangement links TRBV6-5 to TRBJ2-3, with a tentative D call TRBD1 (7 bases). Germline values: CDR1 MNHEY, CDR2 SVGAGI. The V end was cut by 7 bases, the J end by 9 bases, with 23 bases between. CDR3 length equals 15 residues. The CDR3 region has the DNA TGTGCCAGCACTCAAGGCGGAGGGGGCGCGGGGACGCAGTATTTT. Protein: CASTQGGGGAGTQYF.

V is TRBV7-2 and J is TRBJ2-1, with TRBD2 as a possible D gene (6 bases). The CDR3 sequence is 14 residues long. The V end lost 2 bases, the J end lost 14 bases, and 19 bases lay between the germline ends. CDR1 and CDR2 (germline): SGHTA, FQGNSA. For the CDR3, the DNA is TGTGCCAGCAGCTTAAGGCGTGGCGGGGAGTTGGAGTTCTTC. Protein product: CASSLRRGGELEFF.

This chain connects TRBV2 to TRBJ2-7; possible D gene TRBD1, 6 bases. Germline lookup yields CDR1 SNHLY and CDR2 FYNNEI. V lost 4 bases and J 0 bases, leaving 10 bases between the germline ends. The CDR3 is 14 amino acids. Here the CDR3 DNA reads TGTGCCAGCAGTGTACAGGGTTTCTCCTACGAGCAGTACGTC. Its translation: CASSVQGFSYEQYV.

This clone was observed a handful of times. The J gene is TRBJ2-7, the V gene TRBV25-1, with 10 bases aligning to TRBD1. This CDR3 has 15 residues. Germline lookup yields CDR1 MGHDK and CDR2 SYGVNS. V lost 3 bases to trimming and J lost 2 bases; unmatched junction nucleotides: 4. CDR3 sequence (DNA): TGTGCCAGCAGTGAGGCCGGGACAGGGGCCTACGAGCAGTACTTC. This gives the protein CASSEAGTGAYEQYF.

This chain connects TRBV29-1 to TRBJ2-4; D is perhaps TRBD2 (6 bases). CDR3 length: 15 amino acids. V lost 6 bases and J 0 bases, leaving 15 bases between the germline ends. Germline assignment: CDR1 SQVTM and CDR2 ANQGSEA. For the CDR3, the DNA is TGCAGCGTCCACCTTGGGGGGAGAGCCAAAAACATTCAGTACTTC. It yields the protein CSVHLGGRAKNIQYF. Using reference TRBV29-1 and TRBJ2-4 for the parts outside the CDR3, the full variable domain is SAVISQKPSRDICQRGTSLTIQCQVDSQVTMMFWYRQQPGQSLTLIATANQGSEATYESGFVIDKFPISRPNLTFSTLTVSNMSPEDSSIYLCSVHLGGRAKNIQYFGAGTRLSVL.

V usage is TRBV18 and J usage is TRBJ2-1, with TRBD2 matching over 14 bases. This CDR3 comprises 20 residues. The germline V gene has CDR1 KGHSH and CDR2 LQKENI. V trimming: 6 bases; J trimming: 0 bases; junction bases outside the gene matches: 13. This CDR3 is CASSRFTGTSGSGSYNEQFF. In DNA form, the CDR3 reads TGTGCCAGCTCCCGCTTTACCGGGACTAGCGGGAGTGGCTCCTACAATGAGCAGTTCTTC. The variable domain in full, completed from reference TRBV18 and TRBJ2-1, reads NAGVMQNPRHLVRRRGQEARLRCSPMKGHSHVYWYRQLPEEGLKFMVYLQKENIIDESGMPKERFSAEFPKEGPSILRIQQVVRGDSAAYFCASSRFTGTSGSGSYNEQFFGPGTRLTVL.

The chain uses TRBV7-8 and TRBJ2-1; 7 nucleotides align to TRBD2. The germline CDR1 and CDR2 sequences are SGHVS and FQNEAQ. CDR3 length: 16 amino acids. V was pared by 1 base and J by 8 bases, with 11 bases of the junction left unmatched. CDR3 residues: CASSLVMGGSFDEQFF. The CDR3 bases are TGTGCCAGCAGCTTAGTGATGGGCGGGAGTTTCGATGAGCAGTTCTTC.

V and J are TRBV4-3 and TRBJ2-5; D uncertain. There are 14 residues in the CDR3. Trimming removed 0 bases at V and 1 base at J, with 6 bases between. Germline V lookup: CDR1 LGHNA, CDR2 YSLEER. CDR3 loop: CASSQDSFQETQYF. The CDR3 coding sequence is TGCGCCAGCAGCCAAGATTCGTTCCAAGAGACCCAGTACTTC.

The rearrangement joins TRBV7-9 to TRBJ2-5; TRBD1 matches at 9 bases. CDR1 is SEHNR and CDR2 is FQNEAQ in the germline V gene (reference sequence). J lost 3 bases, V lost 5 bases, and 7 bases had no gene match. This CDR3 is 15 amino acids long. The CDR3 coding sequence is TGTGCCAGCAGCGGTCCGGGACAGGGAAAAGAGACCCAGTACTTC. Translation: CASSGPGQGKETQYF.

This clone was counted a few times. V gene TRBV4-3 combines with J gene TRBJ2-3; TRBD1 might be the D (5 bases). The CDR3 extends over 16 amino acids. V was pared by 1 base and J by 0 bases, with 11 bases between. Germline V lookup: CDR1 LGHNA, CDR2 YSLEER. In DNA, the CDR3 is TGCGCCAGCAGCCAAGCCCGACAGACTAGCACAGATACGCAGTATTTT. It translates to CASSQARQTSTDTQYF.

The chain uses TRBV7-6 and TRBJ2-1; 13 bases map to TRBD2. Germline CDR1 and CDR2: SGHVS and FNYEAQ. V was clipped by 5 bases and J by 6 bases; unmatched bases: 4. This CDR3 contains 15 residues. The CDR3 region has the DNA TGTGCCAGCAGCGCCAGGACTAGCGGGAGCAATGAGCAGTTCTTC. Residues: CASSARTSGSNEQFF.

This clone was counted between two and nine times. The chain is built from TRBV7-2 and TRBJ1-1; no clear D. The CDR3 consists of 14 residues. From germline, CDR1 is SGHTA and CDR2 FQGNSA. V gave up 10 bases and J gave up 1 base, with 16 bases separating them. The CDR3 here is CATLLGWENTEAFF. The CDR3 region has the DNA TGTGCCACCCTCCTCGGGTGGGAGAACACTGAAGCTTTCTTT.

This clone was seen a few times. This chain joins TRBV7-9 and TRBJ1-2; possibly TRBD1 for D (5 bases). The CDR3 runs 12 residues. Deletions cut 4 bases from V and 6 bases from J, with 9 bases between. The germline gives CDR1 SEHNR, CDR2 FQNEAQ (reference sequence). Written as DNA, the CDR3 is TGTGCCAGCAGCTCCGCAGGGAATGGCTACACCTTC. Translated: CASSSAGNGYTF.